This TCR beta chain came from a study of T cell changes during pregnancy in multiple sclerosis. Measured with immunoSEQ multiplex PCR; TCRdb has only the in-frame clones, and not every one. The sample has approximately 90,000 clones, approximately 93% seen once. Losses at the gene ends were 4 bases for V and 6 bases for J; bases not matched to a gene: 11. CDR3 length equals 18 residues. Germline V lookup: CDR1 MNHEY, CDR2 SMNVEV (reference sequence). The sequencing used peripheral blood, collected in the first trimester of pregnancy. The clonotype was recovered from a female donor with multiple sclerosis, enrolled in a pregnancy study. The genes are TRBV27 and TRBJ2-2; 13 nucleotides align to TRBD2. The CDR3 loop is CASSSLAGGVLEPGELFF. The DNA of the CDR3 is TGTGCCAGCAGTTCACTAGCGGGAGGGGTTCTGGAACCCGGGGAGCTGTTTTTT.